This TCR beta chain was recovered during a study of Ad26.COV2.S vaccination and SARS-CoV-2 variants. The CDR3 covers 12 residues. Germline V lookup: CDR1 LNHDA, CDR2 SQIVND (reference sequence). TCRdb keeps only in-frame clones here, not all; method: immunoSEQ multiplex PCR. The profile covers roughly 500,000 clones, with roughly 87% appearing a single time and around 13% taken by the ten largest. Concerning this clone itself: A read error may account for a junction end that differs from germline.

Specified treatment: roughly 20 received Ad26.COV2.S at low or high dose, single or two shots; 5 received placebo; per-sample allocation not given. The samples were gathered on day 63 after the first injection of vaccine or placebo. The sample in question was peripheral blood, obtained in a trial of Ad26.COV2.S vaccine versus placebo. This sequence originates from a person aged 18-60 years who received the Ad26.COV2.S COVID-19 vaccine or a placebo. V gene TRBV19 combines with J gene TRBJ2-7; no definite D call. DNA for the CDR3: TGTGCCAGTAGTGTGGGTATCGGCGAGCAGTGCTTC. The encoded protein is CASSVGIGEQCF.